This passage covers 11 T cell receptor beta chains from one sample sequenced in a study of identical twins. TCRdb called the 5' RACE reads again in MiXCR, with one record for every CDR3 protein. The sample lists around 250,000 distinct CDR3 sequences, roughly 13% occurring once. These data were also filed under a second study, of yellow fever vaccine responses in identical twins.

Specimen: memory (CD45RO+) T cells sorted from blood. The receptors derive from a woman younger than 30 in good health.

The chain employs TRBV7-9 and TRBJ2-1, with a tentative D call TRBD2 (6 bases). Trimming took 5 bases from V and 6 from J, leaving 20 bases between them. Germline V gives CDR1 SEHNR, CDR2 FQNEAQ (reference sequence). The CDR3 totals 16 residues. CDR3 residues: CASSRHLTMGGNEQFF. The DNA of the CDR3 is TGTGCCAGCAGCCGTCATCTGACCATGGGGGGCAATGAGCAGTTCTTC.

The genes are TRBV11-1 and TRBJ2-7, with D possibly called TRBD1 or TRBD2 (6 bases each). Germline V lookup: CDR1 SGHAT, CDR2 FQDESV (reference sequence). The CDR3 totals 16 residues. V shed 7 bases and J shed 0 bases, with 19 bases lying between them. DNA of the CDR3: TGTGCCAGCACCAAGGGAGGAGCAGGGGACTCCTACGAGCAGTACTTC. Its protein product is CASTKGGAGDSYEQYF.

As for this clonotype: A read error may be the cause here, since a much bigger clone is one base away. V and J are TRBV7-9 and TRBJ2-1; no definite D call. The CDR3 is 15 amino acids. With 4 bases removed from V and 2 bases from J, the gap between germline ends came to 12 bases. The V gene's germline CDR1 is SEHNR and CDR2 FQNEAQ (reference sequence). The CDR3, as DNA: TGTGCCAGCAGCTCGTCGGTACGGACCTACAATGAGCAGTTCTTC. Its protein product is CASSSSVRTYNEQFF.

This clonotype was counted only a few times. V gene TRBV11-2 combines with J gene TRBJ2-1; 16 positions agree with TRBD2. Looked up from germline, CDR1 is SGHAT and CDR2 is FQNNGV. V trimming: 5 bases; J trimming: 15 bases; junction bases outside the gene matches: 13. This CDR3 is 16 amino acids long. The CDR3 loop is CASSLTGTSGRAHPFF. CDR3 nucleotides: TGTGCCAGCAGCCTTACCGGGACTAGCGGGAGGGCCCATCCGTTCTTC.

The gene calls are TRBV12-3 or TRBV12-4 and TRBJ2-6; 10 bases align to TRBD2. The V segment lost 6 bases and the J segment 0 bases; nucleotides outside the gene matches: 5. The CDR3 spans 17 residues. Here the CDR3 DNA reads TGTGCCAGCAGCCGGAGCGGGGGGGCCTCTGGGGCCAACGTCCTGACTTTC. Its protein product is CASSRSGGASGANVLTF.

This chain links TRBV20-1 with TRBJ1-3, with TRBD1 as a possible D gene (5 bases). Trimming took off 2 bases at V and 1 base at J, with 18 bases between the two ends. The V gene's germline CDR1 is DFQATT and CDR2 SNEGSKA (reference sequence). The CDR3 has 17 residues. The CDR3, as DNA: TGCAGTGCTAGACCTGGGGAGGGGTCGAAATCTGGAAACACCATATATTTT. Translation gives CSARPGEGSKSGNTIYF.

V usage is TRBV6-2 or TRBV6-3 and J usage is TRBJ2-6; possibly TRBD1 for D (6 bases). V was trimmed by 6 bases and J by 1 base, leaving 10 bases between them. This CDR3 is built from 15 residues. Germline CDR1 reads MNHEY; CDR2 reads SVGEGT. The chain's CDR3 is CASSDRRSGANVLTF. DNA for the CDR3: TGTGCCAGCAGCGACAGGCGGTCTGGGGCCAACGTCCTGACTTTC.

The chain links TRBV15 to TRBJ2-6; D is perhaps TRBD2 (5 bases). Between the trimmed V and J ends, which lost 5 bases and 1 base, there was a span of 12 bases. Germline values: CDR1 LNHNV, CDR2 YYDKDF (reference sequence). The CDR3 totals 16 residues. CDR3 coding DNA: TGTGCCACCAGCCTCCGAGGAGGTTCTGGGGCCAACGTCCTGACTTTC. Its protein product is CATSLRGGSGANVLTF.

This clonotype showed up just a few times. V and J are TRBV6-2 or TRBV6-3 and TRBJ1-5; 8 bases match TRBD1. The CDR3 sequence is 14 residues long. V lost 8 bases, J lost 2 bases, and 5 bases stayed unmatched. The V gene's germline CDR1 is MNHEY and CDR2 SVGEGT. Here the CDR3 reads CASGPGQGNQPQHF. DNA of the CDR3: TGTGCCAGCGGACCGGGACAGGGCAATCAGCCCCAGCATTTT.

V and J are TRBV6-5 and TRBJ1-2, with 7 bases aligning to TRBD1. This CDR3 spans 13 amino acids. The V gene end was trimmed by 2 bases and the J gene end by 7 bases; junction bases not matched to a gene: 4. Germline CDR1 is MNHEY and CDR2 is SVGAGI. The CDR3 here is CASSYEGAGGYTF. The DNA for the CDR3 is TGTGCCAGCAGTTACGAGGGGGCAGGTGGCTACACCTTC.

The chain is built from TRBV27 and TRBJ2-5; D is possibly TRBD2 (5 bases). Germline loops: CDR1 MNHEY, CDR2 SMNVEV (reference sequence). The CDR3 is made up of 16 amino acids. Deletions cut 3 bases from V and 0 bases from J, with 14 bases between. Here the CDR3 reads CASSLGFGIHQETQYF. The CDR3 DNA reads as TGTGCCAGCAGTTTGGGCTTCGGGATCCACCAAGAGACCCAGTACTTC.